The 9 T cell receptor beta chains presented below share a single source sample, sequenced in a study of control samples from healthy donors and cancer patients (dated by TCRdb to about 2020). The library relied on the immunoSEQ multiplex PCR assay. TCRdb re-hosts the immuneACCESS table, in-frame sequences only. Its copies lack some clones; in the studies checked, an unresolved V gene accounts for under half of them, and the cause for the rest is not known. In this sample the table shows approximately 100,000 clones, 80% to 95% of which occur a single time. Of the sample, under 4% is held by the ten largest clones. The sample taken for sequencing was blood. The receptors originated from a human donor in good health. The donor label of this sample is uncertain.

DNA of the CDR3: TGTGCCAGCAGCTTAGAGGTGGCTAGCGAGACCCAGTACTTC. Its protein is CASSLEVASETQYF. The chain links TRBV7-2 to TRBJ2-5; D may be TRBD2 (5 bases). The CDR3 sequence is 14 residues long. V lost 1 base to trimming and J lost 5 bases, with 11 bases between them. Germline CDR1 SGHTA, CDR2 FQGNSA. Full variable domain (missing parts from reference TRBV7-2 and TRBJ2-5): GAGVSQSPSNKVTEKGKDVELRCDPISGHTALYWYRQSLGQGLEFLIYFQGNSAPDKSGLPSDRFSAERTGGSVSTLTIQRTQQEDSAVYLCASSLEVASETQYFGPGTRLLVL.

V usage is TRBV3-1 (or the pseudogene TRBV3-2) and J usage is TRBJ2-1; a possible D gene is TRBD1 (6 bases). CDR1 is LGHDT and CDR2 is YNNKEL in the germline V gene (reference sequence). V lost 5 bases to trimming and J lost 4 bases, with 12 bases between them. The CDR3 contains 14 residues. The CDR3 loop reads CASSSPQGYNEQFF. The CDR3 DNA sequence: TGTGCCAGCAGCTCCCCGCAGGGGTACAATGAGCAGTTCTTC.

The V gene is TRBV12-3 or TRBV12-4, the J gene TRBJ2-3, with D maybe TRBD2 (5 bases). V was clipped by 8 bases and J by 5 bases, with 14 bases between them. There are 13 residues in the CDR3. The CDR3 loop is CASLTGRGDTQYF. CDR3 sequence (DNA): TGTGCCAGCCTTACTGGGAGAGGAGATACGCAGTATTTT.

The CDR3 region is CASSSGGTGHSGANVLTF. For the CDR3, the DNA is TGTGCCAGCAGCAGCGGCGGGACAGGCCACTCTGGGGCCAACGTCCTGACTTTC. The chain carries TRBV7-2 and TRBJ2-6; 8 nucleotides align to TRBD1. The CDR3 covers 18 residues. The V gene's germline CDR1 is SGHTA and CDR2 FQGNSA. V trimming: 5 bases; J trimming: 0 bases; junction bases outside the gene matches: 9.

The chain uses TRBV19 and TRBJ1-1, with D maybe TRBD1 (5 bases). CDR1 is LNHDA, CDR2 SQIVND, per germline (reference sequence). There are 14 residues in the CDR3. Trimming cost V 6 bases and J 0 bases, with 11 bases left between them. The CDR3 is CASRTDSMNTEAFF. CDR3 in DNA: TGTGCCAGTAGGACCGACAGCATGAACACTGAAGCTTTCTTT.

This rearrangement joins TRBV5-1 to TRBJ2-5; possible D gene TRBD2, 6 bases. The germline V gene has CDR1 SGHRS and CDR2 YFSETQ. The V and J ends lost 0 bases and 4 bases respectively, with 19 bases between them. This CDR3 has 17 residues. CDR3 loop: CASSLVSLGLGGETQYF. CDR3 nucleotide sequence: TGCGCCAGCAGCTTGGTGTCTCTTGGTCTCGGGGGAGAGACCCAGTACTTC. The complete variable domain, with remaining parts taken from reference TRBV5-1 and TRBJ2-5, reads KAGVTQTPRYLIKTRGQQVTLSCSPISGHRSVSWYQQTPGQGLQFLFEYFSETQRNKGNFPGRFSGRQFSNSRSEMNVSTLELGDSALYLCASSLVSLGLGGETQYFGPGTRLLVL.

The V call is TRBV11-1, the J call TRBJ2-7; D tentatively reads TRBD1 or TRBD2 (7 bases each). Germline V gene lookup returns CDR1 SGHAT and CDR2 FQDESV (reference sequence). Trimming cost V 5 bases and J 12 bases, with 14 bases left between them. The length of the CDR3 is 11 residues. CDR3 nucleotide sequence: TGTGCCAGCAGCCAGGGGGGGCAGCGGTACGTC. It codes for CASSQGGQRYV.

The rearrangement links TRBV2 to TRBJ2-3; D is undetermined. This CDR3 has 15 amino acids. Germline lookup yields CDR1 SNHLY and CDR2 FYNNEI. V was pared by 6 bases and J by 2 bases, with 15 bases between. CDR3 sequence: CASSPGWQITDTQYF. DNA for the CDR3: TGTGCCAGCAGCCCCGGTTGGCAGATCACAGATACGCAGTATTTT. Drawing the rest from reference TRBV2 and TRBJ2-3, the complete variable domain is EPEVTQTPSHQVTQMGQEVILRCVPISNHLYFYWYRQILGQKVEFLVSFYNNEISEKSEIFDDQFSVERPDGSNFTLKIRSTKLEDSAMYFCASSPGWQITDTQYFGPGTRLTVL.

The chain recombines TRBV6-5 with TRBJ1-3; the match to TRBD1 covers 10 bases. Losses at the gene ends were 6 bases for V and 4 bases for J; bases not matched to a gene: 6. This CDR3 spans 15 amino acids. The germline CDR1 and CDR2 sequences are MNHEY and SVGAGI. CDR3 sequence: CASSGTGVGGNTIYF. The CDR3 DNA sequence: TGTGCCAGCAGCGGGACAGGGGTGGGCGGAAACACCATATATTTT.